The rows below give T cell receptor beta chains drawn from one sample of a study of blood T cell repertoires in COVID-19. The method was immunoSEQ multiplex PCR; TCRdb's version includes in-frame clones alone and lacks a portion of them. The table shows approximately 170,000 clones, with approximately 79% occurring only once. Sequenced: PBMCs or T cells enriched from blood (not recorded which). The receptors were sampled from a woman in her 70s in a cohort exposed to, infected with or recovered from COVID-19 (not recorded which). The CDR3 runs from the conserved cysteine through the conserved F or W. The order of the fields is D gene, V gene, J gene, CDR3 length, clone size, CDR3 DNA, CDR3 protein. The D gene is left open where the match is weak. A clone size is listed for some rows: how often the clone was seen (once, few, many), or a class if it is expanded.

TRBD2	TRBV29-1	TRBJ2-5	15	-	TGCAGCGTCGCTAGACTAGCGGGACCCCAAGAGACCCAGTACTTC	CSVARLAGPQETQYF
-	TRBV24-1	TRBJ2-5	16	-	TGTGCCACCAGTGATCCACGGACGGGAAACCAAGAGACCCAGTACTTC	CATSDPRTGNQETQYF
-	TRBV27	TRBJ2-6	13	-	TGTGCCAGCTACAGGGCCGGGGCCAACGTCCTGACTTTC	CASYRAGANVLTF
TRBD2	TRBV7-8	TRBJ2-3	15	once	TGTGCCAGCAGCATAGCGGGAGGGCCCGGGGATACGCAGTATTTT	CASSIAGGPGDTQYF
-	TRBV28	TRBJ1-2	14	-	TGTGCCAGCAGTTTAACAGTGGATAACTATGGCTACACCTTC	CASSLTVDNYGYTF
-	TRBV11-3	TRBJ2-7	13	-	TGTGCCAGCAGCTTAGCCGCGGGAAGCGAGCAGTACTTC	CASSLAAGSEQYF
TRBD1	TRBV28	TRBJ1-4	14	few	TGTGCCAGCAGTTCCCCAGGGGGCAGTGAAAAACTGTTTTTT	CASSSPGGSEKLFF
TRBD2	TRBV5-1	TRBJ2-4	15	-	TGCGCCAGCAGCTCTCTAACGGGAGGGATGTACATTCAGTACTTC	CASSSLTGGMYIQYF
-	TRBV5-1	TRBJ2-3	14	many	TGCGCCAGCAGATGGAGCGGATACACAGATACGCAGTATTTT	CASRWSGYTDTQYF
TRBD2	TRBV4-1	TRBJ2-1	19	-	TGCGCCAGCAGCCCCCGACGGGCGCGGGAGGGCATCTCCTACAATGAGCAGTTCTTC	CASSPRRAREGISYNEQFF
-	TRBV5-4	TRBJ2-7	15	-	TGTGCCAGCAGCTTGGGGGACTTAAGCTCCTACGAGCAGTACTTC	CASSLGDLSSYEQYF
TRBD2	TRBV18	TRBJ2-5	16	-	TGTGCCAGCTCACCAGCCCCTAGCGGCCCCCGAGAGACCCAGTACTTC	CASSPAPSGPRETQYF
TRBD2	TRBV7-6	TRBJ2-3	16	once	TGTGCCAGCAGCTTAGAGGGGACTAGCTCGATGGATACGCAGTATTTT	CASSLEGTSSMDTQYF
-	TRBV5-4	TRBJ1-4	14	-	TGTGCCAGCAGCCGGGCTGACCGCGGGGAAAAACTGTTTTTT	CASSRADRGEKLFF
TRBD1	TRBV12-5	TRBJ2-5	15	-	TGTGCTAGTGGTCTCGGGACAGCTCGTTGGGAGACCCAGTACTTC	CASGLGTARWETQYF
TRBD2	TRBV7-2	TRBJ2-1	16	-	TGTGCCAGCAGTTCGATGACTAGCGGGAGGGCCGACGAGCAGTTCTTC	CASSSMTSGRADEQFF
-	TRBV19	TRBJ2-1	14	-	TGTGCCAGTAGTATTTGGCAGGCCTACAATGAGCAGTTCTTC	CASSIWQAYNEQFF
-	TRBV5-4	TRBJ2-7	14	-	TGTGCCAGCAGCTTACAGTCAGAATCCCACGAGCAGTACTTC	CASSLQSESHEQYF
-	TRBV27	TRBJ2-1	17	-	TGTGCCAGCAGTTTATATGGATGGGAGAGGGCTTACAATGAGCAGTTCTTC	CASSLYGWERAYNEQFF
-	TRBV4-3	TRBJ1-1	13	-	TGCGCCAGCAGCCAAGATTTCAGCACTGAAGCTTTCTTT	CASSQDFSTEAFF
-	TRBV29-1	TRBJ2-2	14	-	TGCAGCGTTGGGCAGACAACGAACACCGGGGAGCTGTTTTTT	CSVGQTTNTGELFF
-	TRBV1	TRBJ2-6	21	-	TGCACCAGCAGCCAAGTCGGAGAGACTAGCGGGAGGGTGCTGGGGGCCAACGTCCTGACTTTC	CTSSQVGETSGRVLGANVLTF
-	TRBV19	TRBJ1-3	16	-	TGTGCCAGTAGCTCTACTACCGGGTTCTCTGGAAACACCATATATTTT	CASSSTTGFSGNTIYF
TRBD1	TRBV9	TRBJ1-1	13	-	TGTGCCAGCAGCGTGGGGACAGGGACTGAAGCTTTCTTT	CASSVGTGTEAFF
-	TRBV13	TRBJ2-1	14	-	TGTGCCAGCAGCTTAACAGGGAGTTGGAATGAGCAGTTCTTC	CASSLTGSWNEQFF
TRBD2	TRBV15	TRBJ2-7	14	-	TGTGCCACCAGCAGAGCTCGGGGGGCCTACGAGCAGTACTTC	CATSRARGAYEQYF
TRBD2	TRBV18	TRBJ2-7	16	-	TGTGCCAGCTCACCACCGGGACTAGCGGGAGTTGACGAGCAGTACTTC	CASSPPGLAGVDEQYF
-	TRBV14	TRBJ1-1	14	few	TGTGCCAGCAGCCGGGACATTACGAGCACTGAAGCTTTCTTT	CASSRDITSTEAFF
-	TRBV4-2	TRBJ1-1	14	once	TGTGCCAGCAGCCAACAGGGGATGAACACTGAAGCTTTCTTT	CASSQQGMNTEAFF
TRBD2	TRBV5-1	TRBJ2-2	17	-	TGCGCCAGCAGCCAAATGCCCACTAGCGCGAACACCGGGGAGCTGTTTTTT	CASSQMPTSANTGELFF
TRBD2	TRBV12-3/TRBV12-4	TRBJ2-7	13	-	TGTGCCAGCAGACTTACTAGCGTCGGCGAGCAGTACTTC	CASRLTSVGEQYF
-	TRBV19	TRBJ1-1	15	-	TGTGCCAGTAGTAGACGACCGGGAGGAGGAACTGAAGCTTTCTTT	CASSRRPGGGTEAFF
TRBD1	TRBV5-6	TRBJ1-2	15	-	TGTGCCAGCAGCTTCCGGGACAGGCCATATGGGGGCTACACCTTC	CASSFRDRPYGGYTF
-	TRBV5-1	TRBJ2-3	14	-	TGCGCCAGCAGCCGGAGGGAAATGACAGATACGCAGTATTTT	CASSRREMTDTQYF
TRBD2	TRBV7-9	TRBJ2-1	13	-	TGTGCCAGCAGCTTCGGGACTAGCACTGAGCAGTTCTTC	CASSFGTSTEQFF
-	TRBV29-1	TRBJ2-1	12	-	TGCAGCGTTGGGTCCGGCGGCAATGAGCAGTTCTTC	CSVGSGGNEQFF
TRBD1	TRBV7-9	TRBJ1-6	17	-	TGTGCCAGCAGCGAGGGATCTTCGACAGGGGGGAATTCACCCCTCCACTTT	CASSEGSSTGGNSPLHF
TRBD1	TRBV30	TRBJ1-2	13	once	TGTGCCTGGATTCGACAGGGTAACTATGGCTACACCTTC	CAWIRQGNYGYTF
-	TRBV7-9	TRBJ1-1	18	-	TGTGCCAGCAGCTTGGAGGTACCGGGACAAAGGGCGGACACTGAAGCTTTCTTT	CASSLEVPGQRADTEAFF
-	TRBV5-1	TRBJ1-2	16	-	TGCGCCAGCAGCTTGGGGGCTCCGGGACAAACCTATGGCTACACCTTC	CASSLGAPGQTYGYTF
-	TRBV29-1	TRBJ2-6	14	-	TGCAGCGCCCGCTCCAGCTCTGGGGCCAACGTCCTGACTTTC	CSARSSSGANVLTF
TRBD1	TRBV28	TRBJ1-3	15	few	TGTGCCAGACACCAAACCACAGGGGCTGGAAACACCATATATTTT	CARHQTTGAGNTIYF
-	TRBV7-9	TRBJ1-5	14	few	TGTGCCAGCAGTTCAACAGGGTGGTATCAGCCCCAGCATTTT	CASSSTGWYQPQHF
-	TRBV7-2	TRBJ2-7	14	-	TGTGCCGTACGGGGGGCGGGGAGCTCCTACGAGCAGTACTTC	CAVRGAGSSYEQYF
TRBD2	TRBV12-3/TRBV12-4	TRBJ2-1	13	-	TGTGCCAGCAGGAGCGGGGGCCACAATGAGCAGTTCTTC	CASRSGGHNEQFF
TRBD1	TRBV5-1	TRBJ2-7	14	-	TGCGCCAGCAGCTTGGACGCGACAGGGGCCGAGCAGTACTTC	CASSLDATGAEQYF
-	TRBV10-2	TRBJ1-5	16	-	TGCGCCAGCAGTGAGTCGGCCGACATCGCTAATCAGCCCCAGCATTTT	CASSESADIANQPQHF
TRBD1	TRBV12-3/TRBV12-4	TRBJ1-2	13	-	TGTGCCAGCAGGGGCACAGGGGACTATGGCTACACCTTC	CASRGTGDYGYTF
-	TRBV28	TRBJ1-5	13	-	TGTGCCAGCAGTTTTGTCGGCAATCAGCCCCAGCATTTT	CASSFVGNQPQHF
-	TRBV27	TRBJ2-2	13	-	TGTGCCAGCAGTTTCCCCGGGTCCGGGGAGCTGTTTTTT	CASSFPGSGELFF
-	TRBV3-1/TRBV3-2	TRBJ2-7	16	-	TGTGCCAGCAGCCAAGAGATAAGCGGACGCTCCTACGAGCAGTACTTC	CASSQEISGRSYEQYF
TRBD1	TRBV4-2	TRBJ2-7	16	-	TGTGCCAGCAGCCAAGGGGACAGGGACCTTTCCTACGAGCAGTACTTC	CASSQGDRDLSYEQYF
-	TRBV30	TRBJ1-6	15	-	TGTGCCTGGAAGACGGGAGGCACCTATAATTCACCCCTCCACTTT	CAWKTGGTYNSPLHF
-	TRBV4-1	TRBJ1-6	18	-	TGCGCCAGCAGCCTCCAACCTCAGGGAGGGTCCTATAATTCACCCCTCCACTTT	CASSLQPQGGSYNSPLHF
TRBD1	TRBV24-1	TRBJ2-7	19	-	TGTGCCACCAGTGACCCCAGCCCTCTCAGGACAGGGGGCAATAACGAGCAGTACTTC	CATSDPSPLRTGGNNEQYF
-	TRBV5-5	TRBJ2-1	16	once	TGTGCCAGCAGCTTGGTGGCGGGACTGACCTACAATGAGCAGTTCTTC	CASSLVAGLTYNEQFF
TRBD1	TRBV7-8	TRBJ1-1	14	-	TGTGCCAGCAGCCGCGACAGGGTCAGCACTGAAGCTTTCTTT	CASSRDRVSTEAFF
TRBD1	TRBV20-1	TRBJ2-5	11	few	TGCAGCGCGACAGGGGGGGAGACCCAGTACTTC	CSATGGETQYF
TRBD2	TRBV9	TRBJ2-1	14	-	TGTGCCAGCGGTCGCGCGGGAGGGCCTAATGAGCAGTTCTTC	CASGRAGGPNEQFF
-	TRBV18	TRBJ1-1	13	-	TGTGCCAGCTCACCCCCGGCGGACAGTGAAGCTTTCTTT	CASSPPADSEAFF